This T cell receptor (beta chain) was captured by sequencing in a study of control samples from healthy donors and cancer patients. Looked up from germline, CDR1 is MNHEY and CDR2 is SMNVEV (reference sequence). V was shortened by 8 bases and J by 4 bases, with 17 bases between the two germline ends. CDR3 length: 14 residues. Assay used: immunoSEQ multiplex PCR; TCRdb lists only in-frame clones, some missing. The sample consists of 60,000 or so clones, 88% of them appearing once. The chain is built from TRBV27 and TRBJ1-2, with unresolved D. Sequenced sample: blood. The clonotype was recovered from a middle-aged man in good health. CDR3: CASAFRTALYGYTF. In nucleotides, the CDR3 is TGTGCCAGCGCATTTCGTACAGCGCTCTATGGCTACACCTTC.